Below, 26 T cell receptor beta chains from the same sample are listed, as sequenced in a study of T cells in Graves' hyperthyroidism and ophthalmopathy. Researchers took RNA transcripts and amplified the TCR beta CDR3 regions from them. Using the HTBI primer set, a first-round RT-PCR was run on the TCR CDR3. One entry per CDR3 protein results from TCRdb running MiXCR on the multiplex PCR reads. The data hold 550,000 to 800,000 distinct CDR3 sequences, with 17% observed a single time. The specimen was blood. All receptors come from a man between 50 and 59 years old with Graves' hyperthyroidism.

The rearrangement joins TRBV3-2 to TRBJ2-4; the D call of TRBD2 is as the table states it, not checked on the DNA. TRBV3-2 is a listed pseudogene. CDR3 length: 16 residues. The CDR3 sequence: CASSHPRERGGDIQYF. The CDR3 DNA is TGTGCCAGCAGCCACCCCAGAGAGAGGGGAGGTGACATTCAGTACTTC.

This clonotype was seen at least ten times. This rearrangement joins TRBV11-2 to TRBJ2-2; 14 bases map to TRBD2. The CDR3 runs 17 residues. Germline CDR1 SGHAT, CDR2 FQNNGV. Trimming cost V 5 bases and J 7 bases; bases outside gene matches: 9. The DNA of the CDR3 is TGTGCCAGCAGCCTGACTAGCGGGAGGGCCATGGACGGGGAGCTGTTTTTT. It encodes CASSLTSGRAMDGELFF.

Note on this clonotype: Compared with germline, one end of the junction differs, possibly owing to a read error. The chain combines TRBV4-1 with TRBJ2-1; 11 bases match TRBD2. CDR1 and CDR2 from the germline V gene are MGHRA and YSYEKL. This CDR3 comprises 14 residues. The CDR3 nucleotides are TGCGCCAGCAGCCAGGAGACTAGCGGGATCCCTCTCGTCTTC. This gives the protein CASSQETSGIPLVF.

This chain joins TRBV18 and TRBJ2-7, with 9 bases matching TRBD1. CDR3 size: 17 residues. Germline CDR1 and CDR2: KGHSH and LQKENI. The V gene end was trimmed by 1 base and the J gene end by 4 bases; junction bases not matched to a gene: 11. In nucleotides, the CDR3 is TGTGCCAGCTCACCACGAACCGGGACAGGGAAATTTTACGAGCAGTACTTC. Protein product: CASSPRTGTGKFYEQYF.

This clonotype was counted ten times or more. The V gene is TRBV11-2, the J gene TRBJ2-2; D not certain. Germline CDR1 is SGHAT and CDR2 is FQNNGV. The CDR3 spans 13 residues. Trimming took off 5 bases at V and 2 bases at J, with 6 bases between the two ends. Written as DNA, the CDR3 is TGTGCCAGCAGCCCGATCAACACCGGGGAGCTGTTTTTT. As protein: CASSPINTGELFF.

This clonotype was picked up many times. The chain links TRBV9 to TRBJ2-1; TRBD2 agrees at 8 bases. Germline V CDR1 and CDR2: SGDLS, YYNGEE. J lost 4 bases, V lost 3 bases, and 12 bases had no gene match. There are 17 residues in the CDR3. The CDR3 region has the DNA TGTGCCAGCAGCGCCCGGGGGGGCGGGAGTTCGTACAATGAGCAGTTCTTC. Translated, it gives CASSARGGGSSYNEQFF.

The chain employs TRBV24-1 and TRBJ2-1; TRBD2 matches at 9 bases. Germline lookup yields CDR1 KGHDR and CDR2 SFDVKD. Trimming removed 3 bases from V and 5 bases from J; junction bases left unmatched: 4. This CDR3 is 15 amino acids long. The CDR3 coding sequence is TGTGCCACCAGTGATCCAAGGACTAGCGACAATGAGCAGTTCTTC. This encodes CATSDPRTSDNEQFF.

This clonotype was seen a handful of times. The rearrangement joins TRBV29-1 to TRBJ2-2, with D perhaps TRBD2 (5 bases). Trimming cost V 3 bases and J 9 bases, with 11 bases left between them. The CDR3 is 12 residues long. Germline V lookup: CDR1 SQVTM, CDR2 ANQGSEA. CDR3: CSVEAEDRELFF. The DNA of the CDR3 is TGCAGCGTTGAGGCGGAGGATAGGGAGCTGTTTTTT.

In regard to this clonotype: This CDR3 fails to terminate in the conserved phenylalanine or tryptophan, so it likely reflects a read error. The V call is TRBV6-1, the J call TRBJ1-1; TRBD1 might be the D (6 bases). This CDR3 contains 15 residues. V was pared by 7 bases and J by 0 bases, with 15 bases between. The germline gives CDR1 MNHNS, CDR2 SASEGT. CDR3 sequence reads: CASTSQGRLNTEAFV. The CDR3 DNA is TGTGCCAGCACAAGCCAGGGGCGACTGAACACTGAAGCTTTCGTT.

The J gene is TRBJ2-3, the V gene TRBV30; perhaps TRBD2 as D (5 bases). Trimming cost V 3 bases and J 0 bases, with 13 bases left between them. The CDR3 spans 15 residues. The germline V gene encodes CDR1 GTSNPN and CDR2 SVGIG (reference sequence). Here the CDR3 reads CAWRVGLASTDTQYF. The CDR3 bases are TGTGCCTGGAGGGTAGGGCTAGCCAGCACAGATACGCAGTATTTT.

In this sample, this clonotype turned up many times. V is TRBV28 and J is TRBJ2-5, with 9 bases fitting TRBD1. From germline, CDR1 is MDHEN and CDR2 SYDVKM. This CDR3 contains 13 residues. The CDR3 here is CAIRDRARETQYF. The CDR3 DNA is TGTGCGATCCGGGACAGGGCGCGAGAGACCCAGTACTTC.

The chain links TRBV28 to TRBJ2-7; 9 nucleotides agree with TRBD2. Germline lookup yields CDR1 MDHEN and CDR2 SYDVKM. The CDR3 consists of 15 residues. Unmatched junction bases numbered 11, after V lost 7 bases and J lost 4 bases. The CDR3 reads CASNRPGLATYEQYF. CDR3 nucleotides: TGTGCCAGCAACCGGCCGGGACTAGCTACATACGAGCAGTACTTC.

This clonotype was recorded at least ten times. The V call is TRBV12-3 or TRBV12-4, the J call TRBJ1-5; 7 positions agree with TRBD1. V shed 3 bases and J 0 bases; nucleotides not matched to a gene: 14. This CDR3 spans 19 amino acids. The chain's CDR3 is CASSFRRGMDFRSNQPQHF. The CDR3 region has the DNA TGTGCCAGCAGTTTCCGCAGGGGGATGGATTTCCGTAGCAATCAGCCCCAGCATTTT.

This clonotype showed up many times. This chain connects TRBV11-1 to TRBJ1-1, with 11 bases lining up with TRBD1. Looked up from germline, CDR1 is SGHAT and CDR2 is FQDESV (reference sequence). The CDR3 is 14 amino acids. The V and J ends lost 5 bases and 6 bases, in that order; junction bases with no gene match: 5. CDR3 loop: CASSRRTGGPEAFF. In DNA form, the CDR3 reads TGTGCCAGCAGCCGCCGGACAGGGGGCCCTGAAGCTTTCTTT.

This clonotype was seen ten or more times. The chain couples TRBV6-6 to TRBJ2-7; the D is unclear. Germline lookup yields CDR1 MNHNY and CDR2 SVGAGI (reference sequence). V dropped 1 base and J dropped 0 bases, with 7 bases sitting between them. This CDR3 is built from 14 residues. The CDR3 DNA is TGTGCCAGCAGTTACTTACAGAGCTCCTACGAGCAGTACTTC. Its protein is CASSYLQSSYEQYF.

The chain has TRBV12-3 or TRBV12-4 and TRBJ2-5; D might be TRBD1 (6 bases). Between the trimmed V and J ends, which lost 5 bases and 8 bases, there was a span of 18 bases. CDR3 length: 14 residues. CDR3: CASSADRDTSTQYF. The CDR3 DNA follows: TGTGCCAGCAGTGCCGACCGGGACACGAGCACCCAGTACTTC.

This clonotype was counted ten times or more. V usage is TRBV6-2 or TRBV6-3 and J usage is TRBJ2-7; D not resolved. The CDR3 totals 13 residues. V shed 0 bases and J shed 2 bases, with 5 bases lying between them. CDR1 and CDR2 (germline): MNHEY, SVGEGT. The CDR3 here is CASSYSLAYEQYF. The CDR3 DNA follows: TGTGCCAGCAGTTACTCACTTGCCTACGAGCAGTACTTC.

This clonotype was seen ten or more times. The V and J genes are TRBV12-3 or TRBV12-4 and TRBJ2-7, with 8 bases lining up with TRBD1. Unmatched junction bases numbered 9, after V lost 5 bases and J lost 3 bases. The CDR3 length is 15 residues. The CDR3 loop reads CASSEGQAPYYEQYF. DNA for the CDR3: TGTGCCAGCAGTGAGGGACAGGCGCCTTACTACGAGCAGTACTTC.

This clonotype was detected only a few times. This chain connects TRBV25-1 to TRBJ1-4; D not certain. Germline CDR1 and CDR2: MGHDK and SYGVNS. Trimming stripped 4 bases from V and 6 bases from J, with 9 bases between. The CDR3 spans 13 residues. CDR3 protein: CASSVLGYEKLFF. CDR3 DNA: TGTGCCAGCAGTGTCTTGGGGTATGAAAAACTGTTTTTT.

The chain is built from TRBV6-5 and TRBJ1-6; D remains unclear. Trimming shortened V by 2 bases and J by 8 bases, and 10 bases separated the two germline ends. The CDR3 is 14 residues long. The germline gives CDR1 MNHEY, CDR2 SVGAGI. The CDR3 sequence: CASSYAEIHSPLHF. DNA of the CDR3: TGTGCCAGCAGTTACGCGGAGATACATTCACCCCTCCACTTT.

The gene calls are TRBV5-6 and TRBJ2-1; D call uncertain. V was pared by 6 bases and J by 4 bases, with 11 bases between. The CDR3 loop spans 13 amino acids. Germline assignment: CDR1 SGHDT and CDR2 YYEEEE. In DNA, the CDR3 is TGTGCCAGCATTAACAGTATATACAATGAGCAGTTCTTC. Translation gives CASINSIYNEQFF.

The rearrangement uses TRBV6-1 and TRBJ1-4; TRBD1 is a possible D gene (5 bases). Trimming pared 7 bases from V and 8 bases from J, leaving 11 bases between. The length of the CDR3 is 12 residues. Germline values: CDR1 MNHNS, CDR2 SASEGT. CDR3 region: CASTGRREKLFF. The CDR3 DNA is TGTGCCAGCACAGGGCGCAGGGAAAAACTGTTTTTT.

This clonotype was found many times. The chain is built from TRBV30 and TRBJ1-2; 7 nucleotides match TRBD1. CDR3 length: 12 residues. V shed 3 bases and J 7 bases; nucleotides not matched to a gene: 5. Germline V gene data show CDR1 as GTSNPN and CDR2 as SVGIG (reference sequence). The CDR3: CAWSPTGLGYTF. CDR3 sequence (DNA): TGTGCCTGGAGCCCGACAGGGCTTGGCTACACCTTC.

This clonotype showed up just a few times. The chain couples TRBV5-1 to TRBJ1-4; D possibly corresponds to TRBD1 (5 bases). Germline V gives CDR1 SGHRS, CDR2 YFSETQ. Trimming pared 5 bases from V and 5 bases from J, leaving 13 bases between. The length of the CDR3 is 14 residues. The CDR3 DNA follows: TGCGCCAGCAGGGAAGGGACGGGGAATGAAAAACTGTTTTTT. Translated: CASREGTGNEKLFF.

Ten or more counts support this clonotype. This chain uses TRBV28 with TRBJ2-3; D possibly corresponds to TRBD2 (6 bases). In germline, CDR1 is MDHEN, CDR2 SYDVKM. Trimming removed 5 bases from V and 5 bases from J, with 20 bases in between. The CDR3 spans 16 residues. The DNA for the CDR3 is TGTGCCAGCAGTGCCACCCTTGTTAGCGGTGAAGATACGCAGTATTTT. This sequence encodes CASSATLVSGEDTQYF.

The CDR3 sequence: CASSQPKSGGKNIQYF. CDR3 nucleotides: TGCGCCAGCAGCCAACCCAAGAGCGGGGGAAAAAACATTCAGTACTTC. V is TRBV4-1 and J is TRBJ2-4; TRBD2 aligns across 8 bases. Germline V CDR1 and CDR2: MGHRA, YSYEKL. J was trimmed by 4 bases and V by 2 bases; bases with no gene match: 7. CDR3 length: 16 amino acids.